The sample holds many counts of the clone carrying this T cell receptor beta chain. Its antigen remains unknown. This sample was taken from a study of T-cell reconstitution after alpha-beta-depleted transplantation in children. V shed 4 bases and J shed 3 bases, with 19 bases lying between them. Germline V gene data show CDR1 as LGHDT and CDR2 as YNNKEL (reference sequence). The CDR3 covers 16 residues. During its preparation, the TCRbeta library received unique molecular identifiers. From the PCR reads, TCRdb called clonotypes with MiXCR, one entry per CDR3 protein. The sample carries fewer than 250,000 distinct CDR3 sequences, 8.2% recorded once. Points from the study as a whole: Alpha-beta T cells about two months after transplant reportedly derived from several hundred expanded graft clones. T-cell numbers and diversity one year post-transplant derived largely from freshly generated T cells.

This chain uses TRBV3-1 with TRBJ2-7; the D is unclear. The sequenced sample was PBMCs, mostly from graft donor cells, obtained 180 days after TCRalphabeta/CD19-depleted stem cell transplant. This sequence originates from a male patient younger than 18 who had a stem cell transplant for acute lymphoblastic leukemia, so the T cells may come from the graft donor. In nucleotides, the CDR3 is TGTGCCAGCAGCCCTGATGGACCTTCAAGAAACTACGAGCAGTACTTC. Protein sequence: CASSPDGPSRNYEQYF.